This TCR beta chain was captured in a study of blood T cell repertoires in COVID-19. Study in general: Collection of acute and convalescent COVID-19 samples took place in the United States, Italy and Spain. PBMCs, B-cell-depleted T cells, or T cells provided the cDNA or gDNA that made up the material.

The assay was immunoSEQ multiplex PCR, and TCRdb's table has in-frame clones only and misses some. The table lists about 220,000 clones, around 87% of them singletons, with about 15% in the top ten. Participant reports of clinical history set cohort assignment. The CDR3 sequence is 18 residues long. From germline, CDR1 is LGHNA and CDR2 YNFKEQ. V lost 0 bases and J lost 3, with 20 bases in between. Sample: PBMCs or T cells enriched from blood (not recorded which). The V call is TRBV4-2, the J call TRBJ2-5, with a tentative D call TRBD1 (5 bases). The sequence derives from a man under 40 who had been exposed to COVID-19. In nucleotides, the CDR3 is TGTGCCAGCAGCCAAGAACCCCCTGGCAGGGTAGTTAAAGAGACCCAGTACTTC. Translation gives CASSQEPPGRVVKETQYF.